A selection of T cell receptor beta chains follows, all from one sample in a study of patients and donors after allogeneic stem cell transplantation. TCRdb analysed the RT-PCR reads with MiXCR anew, one entry per CDR3 protein. Here the sample spans around 200,000 distinct CDR3 sequences, 38% being singletons. Input material: blood, either unsorted or a sorted T cell fraction (not recorded which). Receptors originate from a human donor who was either an allogeneic HSCT recipient or a stem cell or donor lymphocyte infusion donor (not recorded which). It is not recorded whose cells these are; they may come from a transplant donor. Both conserved end residues are part of each CDR3. Fields, in order: J gene, V gene, clone size, D gene, CDR3 protein, CDR3 DNA. D genes are given only for firm matches. Clone sizes are given selectively: once, few, many, or a class where the clone is expanded.

TRBJ1-1 TRBV5-1 . . CASSLGVPMNTEAFF TGCGCCAGCAGCTTGGGGGTGCCGATGAACACTGAAGCTTTCTTT
TRBJ1-6 TRBV9 . . CASSLRQNYNSPLHF TGTGCCAGCAGCTTACGACAAAACTATAATTCACCCCTCCACTTT
TRBJ1-4 TRBV2 . . CASSEYPPPEKLFF TGTGCCAGCAGTGAATATCCCCCCCCAGAAAAACTGTTTTTT
TRBJ1-1 TRBV28 few . CASSLWGAEAFF TGTGCCAGCAGTTTATGGGGGGCTGAAGCTTTCTTT
TRBJ1-2 TRBV12-3/TRBV12-4 few . CASSPYLEGYGYTF TGTGCCAGCAGTCCCTACCTTGAAGGCTATGGCTACACCTTC
TRBJ2-5 TRBV12-3/TRBV12-4 . . CASSSELGETQYF TGTGCCAGCAGTTCGGAGTTGGGGGAGACCCAGTACTTC
TRBJ1-6 TRBV14 . . CASSQVGAGWVSSPLHF TGTGCCAGCAGCCAAGTAGGAGCCGGCTGGGTATCCTCACCCCTCCACTTT
TRBJ1-1 TRBV7-9 . . CASSSHFGLSGGDTEAFF TGTGCCAGCAGCTCCCATTTCGGACTCTCAGGCGGGGACACTGAAGCTTTCTTT
TRBJ1-2 TRBV25-1 few . CASSDIPHYGYTF TGTGCCAGCAGTGATATTCCGCACTATGGCTACACCTTC
TRBJ1-1 TRBV5-1 . . CASSLGDPAEAFF TGCGCCAGCAGCTTGGGGGACCCCGCTGAAGCTTTCTTT
TRBJ1-1 TRBV7-8 . . CASSLYPNTEAFF TGTGCCAGCAGCTTATATCCCAACACTGAAGCTTTCTTT
TRBJ2-1 TRBV28 . TRBD2 CASSFGSGGHDEQFF TGTGCCAGCAGTTTTGGTAGCGGGGGTCATGATGAGCAGTTCTTC
TRBJ1-2 TRBV6-5 few TRBD1 CASSRTGIGYGYTF TGTGCCAGCAGTCGGACAGGGATTGGCTATGGCTACACCTTC
TRBJ1-6 TRBV5-1 . . CASSLGRVGDSPLHF TGCGCCAGCAGCCTTGGACGGGTTGGGGATTCACCCCTCCACTTT
TRBJ1-1 TRBV28 . . CASRARGASEAFF TGTGCCAGCAGAGCCCGGGGGGCCTCTGAAGCTTTCTTT
TRBJ2-1 TRBV12-3/TRBV12-4 . . CASSLIEGDEQFF TGTGCCAGCAGTTTAATCGAGGGAGATGAGCAGTTCTTC
TRBJ2-1 TRBV10-3 . TRBD2 CAISGTSGGFYNEQFF TGTGCCATCAGTGGGACTAGCGGGGGCTTTTACAATGAGCAGTTCTTC
TRBJ2-5 TRBV5-1 . . CASSLALGHETQYF TGCGCCAGCAGCTTGGCCTTAGGTCACGAGACCCAGTACTTC
TRBJ2-3 TRBV7-9 many TRBD2 CASSARTSGDTQYF TGTGCCAGCAGCGCCCGGACTAGCGGAGATACGCAGTATTTT
TRBJ1-1 TRBV5-1 . TRBD1 CASSWTGDVGRGTEAFF TGCGCCAGCAGCTGGACAGGGGATGTTGGGCGGGGGACTGAAGCTTTCTTT
TRBJ2-1 TRBV12-3/TRBV12-4 . TRBD2 CASSLAGLADNEQFF TGTGCCAGCAGTTTAGCGGGACTAGCGGACAATGAGCAGTTCTTC
TRBJ2-1 TRBV4-1 . TRBD1 CASSRQGQGTNEQFF TGCGCCAGCAGCCGCCAAGGACAGGGCACCAATGAGCAGTTCTTC
TRBJ1-5 TRBV20-1 few . CSARDRGYNQPQHF TGCAGTGCTAGAGACAGAGGATACAATCAGCCCCAGCATTTT
TRBJ2-5 TRBV6-2/TRBV6-3 . . CASSYNSLYQETQYF TGTGCCAGCAGTTACAACTCGCTGTACCAAGAGACCCAGTACTTC
TRBJ1-3 TRBV5-1 few . CASSRTVDSGNTIYF TGCGCCAGCAGCCGGACTGTTGACTCTGGAAACACCATATATTTT
TRBJ2-1 TRBV24-1 few . CATSRRANYYNEQFF TGTGCCACCTCACGCAGGGCTAATTACTACAATGAGCAGTTCTTC
TRBJ2-3 TRBV7-8 . . CASSLGTKANTQYF TGTGCCAGCAGCTTAGGGACTAAGGCCAATACGCAGTATTTT
TRBJ1-4 TRBV12-3/TRBV12-4 . . CASTGATNEKLFF TGTGCCAGTACAGGTGCAACTAATGAAAAACTGTTTTTT
TRBJ1-1 TRBV29-1 many . CSVEDPAVNTEAFF TGCAGCGTTGAAGATCCAGCCGTGAACACTGAAGCTTTCTTT
TRBJ2-5 TRBV24-1 . . CATSDFRRETQYF TGTGCCACCAGTGATTTCCGCAGGGAGACCCAGTACTTC
TRBJ1-3 TRBV6-6 few . CASWRPLSGNTIYF TGTGCCAGCTGGAGACCGCTCTCTGGAAACACCATATATTTT
TRBJ1-2 TRBV2 . TRBD1 CASGGGQHYGYTF TGTGCCAGCGGGGGGGGACAGCACTATGGCTACACCTTC
TRBJ1-2 TRBV5-1 few TRBD1 CASSNRQGFGYTF TGCGCCAGCAGCAACCGACAGGGTTTCGGCTACACCTTC
TRBJ2-7 TRBV12-3/TRBV12-4 once TRBD1 CASRRTGGQQYF TGTGCCAGCAGAAGGACAGGGGGACAGCAGTACTTC
TRBJ1-1 TRBV27 . . CATGRQSNTEAFF TGTGCCACCGGGCGACAGTCGAACACTGAAGCTTTCTTT